The 2 T cell receptor beta chains presented below share a single source sample, sequenced in a study of shared clonotypes between healthy human individuals. Sequencing used immunoSEQ multiplex PCR; TCRdb keeps in-frame clones, though not all of them. The sample has 2 million to 2.5 million clones, 95% seen once. The sequencing sample was made of naive CD4+ T cells sorted from blood. Sample subset: CD45RA+ positively selected. The receptors originated from a man between 18 and 35 years old in good health.

The J gene is TRBJ2-1, the V gene TRBV29-1, with 11 positions matching TRBD2. This CDR3 has 14 residues. Germline V lookup: CDR1 SQVTM, CDR2 ANQGSEA. Trimming at V came to 5 bases and at J to 4 bases, leaving 4 bases not matched to a gene. CDR3 amino acids: CSVHLAGGYNEQFF. CDR3 DNA: TGCAGCGTTCACCTAGCGGGGGGATACAATGAGCAGTTCTTC.

V usage is TRBV10-1 and J usage is TRBJ1-3, with 7 nucleotides matching TRBD1. This CDR3 comprises 14 residues. Germline-derived CDR1 and CDR2 are WNHNN and SYGVQD (reference sequence). V shed 5 bases and J 2 bases; nucleotides not matched to a gene: 3. The CDR3 region has the DNA TGCGCCAGCAGTTCGGACAGGCCTGGAAACACCATATATTTT. Amino acids: CASSSDRPGNTIYF.